This TCR beta chain was identified during a study of T cell responses to AZD1222 COVID-19 vaccine. Background on the study: Researchers grouped second doses given at about 4 or about 12 weeks into one pool.

This clone appeared once. Germline-derived CDR1 and CDR2 are SGHRS and YFSETQ. Trimming at V came to 4 bases and at J to 7 bases, leaving 4 bases not matched to a gene. This CDR3 has 14 residues. The data were produced by immunoSEQ multiplex PCR, yet TCRdb's version contains in-frame clones alone and is incomplete. The data show 150,000 or so clones, with 85% to 95% seen just once and around 1.9% held by the top ten. The chain has TRBV5-1 and TRBJ2-1; 11 bases align to TRBD1. Source: peripheral blood, taken on day 0 of AZD1222 vaccination. The receptor was derived from an adult in good health. The CDR3 DNA follows: TGCGCCAGCAGCCGCGGGACAGGGGGGAATGAGCAGTTCTTC. It yields the protein CASSRGTGGNEQFF.